Sequencing of this T cell receptor beta chain was carried out in a study of cytomegalovirus exposure and HLA in healthy donors. The study, taken as a whole, reports: HLA restriction was apparent for most CMV-associated TCR beta chains in a later analysis.

Primers: 60 Vbeta forward and 13 Jbeta reverse. Profiled with immunoSEQ multiplex PCR; TCRdb holds only in-frame clones, not every one. The table lists more than 150,000 clones, approximately 80% of them singletons. Concerning this clone: As yet, its antigen is unknown.

This CDR3 contains 18 residues. The germline V gene has CDR1 MNHEY and CDR2 SMNVEV (reference sequence). Germline trimming cut 2 bases from V and 2 bases from J; bases unmatched to any gene: 8. The chain links TRBV27 to TRBJ2-3; 12 bases match TRBD2. Sequencing used PBMCs. This TCR came from a girl aged 2 to 10 in good health and CMV-seropositive. This CDR3 is CASSLRLLAGGFTDTQYF. CDR3 nucleotides: TGTGCCAGCAGTTTACGCCTTCTAGCGGGAGGGTTCACAGATACGCAGTATTTT.